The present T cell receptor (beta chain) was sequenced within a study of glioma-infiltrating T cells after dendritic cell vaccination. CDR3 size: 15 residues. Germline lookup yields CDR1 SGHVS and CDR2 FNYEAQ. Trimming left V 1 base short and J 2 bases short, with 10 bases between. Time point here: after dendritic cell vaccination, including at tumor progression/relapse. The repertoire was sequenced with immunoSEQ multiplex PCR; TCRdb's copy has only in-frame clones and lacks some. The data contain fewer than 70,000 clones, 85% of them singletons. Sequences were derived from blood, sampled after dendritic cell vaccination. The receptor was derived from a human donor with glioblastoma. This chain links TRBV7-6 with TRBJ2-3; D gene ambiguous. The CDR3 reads CASSLVYSHTDTQYF. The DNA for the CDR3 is TGTGCCAGCAGCTTAGTTTACAGCCACACAGATACGCAGTATTTT.